This T cell receptor (beta chain) was sequenced during a study of a mutant IDH1 vaccine in newly diagnosed glioma. Sequencing was performed with immunoSEQ multiplex PCR; in TCRdb, only in-frame clones are kept and a portion is missing. This repertoire shows roughly 38,000 clones, 78% found once; its top ten account for around 6.5%. Concerning this clone itself: No antigen is known for it.

As to time point: week 23, last vaccination. The content of each vaccine dose was 300 ug of mutant IDH1 20-mer peptide, and topical imiquimod accompanied it. This CDR3 is 17 amino acids long. V gave up 7 bases and J gave up 1 base; unmatched junction bases: 16. The germline V gene has CDR1 SQVTM and CDR2 ANQGSEA. V usage is TRBV29-1 and J usage is TRBJ1-1; the match to TRBD1 covers 9 bases. The specimen was PBMCs, collected from a glioma patient whose treatment included an IDH1 peptide vaccine. The sequence was collected from a woman in her forties with glioma. Some clones in this sample may be carry-over from other donors' samples. For the CDR3, the DNA is TGCAGCGCCTGGACAGGCCGACAGGGGGTCGGGAACACTGAAGCTTTCTTT. This encodes CSAWTGRQGVGNTEAFF. The full variable domain, rest sourced from reference TRBV29-1 and TRBJ1-1, is SAVISQKPSRDICQRGTSLTIQCQVDSQVTMMFWYRQQPGQSLTLIATANQGSEATYESGFVIDKFPISRPNLTFSTLTVSNMSPEDSSIYLCSAWTGRQGVGNTEAFFGQGTRLTVV.